This TCR beta chain was obtained from a study of T cell changes during pregnancy in multiple sclerosis. Sequencing used immunoSEQ multiplex PCR; TCRdb keeps in-frame clones, though not all of them. This sample has about 40,000 clones; about 93% occur once, and the top ten carry 0.35% to 0.45%. The CDR3 is 14 residues long. CDR1 MNHEY and CDR2 SMNVEV come from the germline V gene (reference sequence). V dropped 5 bases and J dropped 4 bases, with 12 bases sitting between them. V usage is TRBV27 and J usage is TRBJ2-1, with a weak D call TRBD1 (6 bases). This TCR was sampled from a female donor with multiple sclerosis, enrolled in a pregnancy study. The sequences come from CD4+ T cells from peripheral blood mononuclear cells, collected in the third trimester of pregnancy. The CDR3 loop reads CASSPLTGYNEQFF. The CDR3 bases are TGTGCCAGCAGTCCGTTAACAGGGTACAATGAGCAGTTCTTC.